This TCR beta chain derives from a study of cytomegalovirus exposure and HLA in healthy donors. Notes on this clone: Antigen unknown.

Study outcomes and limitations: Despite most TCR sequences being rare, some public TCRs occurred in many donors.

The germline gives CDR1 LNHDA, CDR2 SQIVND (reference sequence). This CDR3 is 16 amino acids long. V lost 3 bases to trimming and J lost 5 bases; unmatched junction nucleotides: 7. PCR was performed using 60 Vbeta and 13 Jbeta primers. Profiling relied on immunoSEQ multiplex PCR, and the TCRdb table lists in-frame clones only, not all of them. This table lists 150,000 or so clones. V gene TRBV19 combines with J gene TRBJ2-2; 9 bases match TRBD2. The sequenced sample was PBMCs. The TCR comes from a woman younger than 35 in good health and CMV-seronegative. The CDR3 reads CASSISGSYGTGELFF. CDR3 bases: TGTGCCAGTAGTATTAGCGGGAGTTACGGGACCGGGGAGCTGTTTTTT.